The present T cell receptor beta chain was sequenced within a study of vaccination and CD4 T cells after COVID-19. The Oncomine TCR Beta short-read assay was what sequenced the DNA obtained from cultured CD4+ T cells. In TCRdb, the PCR reads were re-called with MiXCR into one record per CDR3 protein. Of 15,000 to 20,000 distinct CDR3 sequences listed, around 60% are singletons. The treatment denotes: approximately 11-day PBMC culture with coronavirus spike peptide pools or control peptides (ViraFEST assay). Under the ViraFEST approach, antigen-specific T cells were expanded with peptide pools and TCRs subsequently sequenced. Positive PCR tests were logged from March through December 2020, ahead of US Alpha, Beta and Delta variants. Study-wide findings and caveats: The authors studied relatively few convalescent patients and analyzed no early post-infection timepoints.

Trimming pared 5 bases from V and 7 bases from J, leaving 11 bases between. This CDR3 comprises 12 residues. CDR1 and CDR2 (germline): SEHNR, FQNEAQ (reference sequence). Turning to this clonotype: The target antigen is unknown.

Sequenced: CD4+ T cells from blood, cultured in vitro. The rearrangement joins TRBV7-9 to TRBJ1-2; a weak D match, TRBD1 (6 bases). The TCR comes from a human donor who had recovered from COVID-19. The CDR3 DNA is TGTGCCAGCAGCCCGGAAGGGGGTGGCTACACCTTC. Translated, it gives CASSPEGGGYTF.